This T cell receptor (beta chain) was captured by sequencing in a study of graft-versus-host responses after intestinal transplantation. Study details: Tacrolimus and steroids were given for about three years to all recipients after anti-thymocyte globulin induction.

Concerning this clone: Its antigen is currently unknown.

The method was immunoSEQ multiplex PCR; TCRdb's version includes in-frame clones alone and lacks a portion of them. The data show some 79,000 clones, around nine tenths seen once. The sequencing used unstimulated CD4+ T cells sorted from spleen or lymph node cells, collected before intestinal transplant. The TCR was taken from a human donor who received an intestinal transplant.

CDR3 region: CASSPPLRGLYEQYF. The CDR3 DNA reads TGTGCCAGCTCACCCCCCCTTAGGGGGTTGTACGAGCAGTACTTC. J is TRBJ2-7 and V is TRBV18; TRBD1 might be the D (6 bases). This CDR3 contains 15 residues. The V and J ends lost 3 bases and 4 bases respectively, with 16 bases between them. Germline loops: CDR1 KGHSH, CDR2 LQKENI.